This is a list of T cell receptor beta chains from one sample in a study of shared clonotypes between healthy human individuals. Some clones are missing from TCRdb's copy, which holds only in-frame ones; the method was immunoSEQ multiplex PCR. The sample shows roughly 1.5 million clones, 95% to 99% of them seen only once. Source material: naive CD4+ T cells sorted from blood. The origin of the receptors is a man under 40 in good health. Both conserved end residues are part of each CDR3. Each record gives: clone size, D gene, J gene, V gene, CDR3 protein, CDR3 DNA. D genes are given only for firm matches. Some rows have no size entry. The others give once, few or many, or a class for an expanded clone.

>NA|NA|TRBJ2-3|TRBV6-5
CASSYRGTDTQYF
TGTGCCAGCAGTTATAGGGGCACAGATACGCAGTATTTT
>NA|TRBD2|TRBJ2-7|TRBV5-1
CASSLDLAGPRREQYF
TGCGCCAGCAGCTTGGACCTAGCGGGCCCCCGGAGGGAGCAGTACTTC
>NA|NA|TRBJ2-1|TRBV11-3
CASSVRLRDEQFF
TGTGCCAGCAGCGTACGACTGAGGGATGAGCAGTTCTTC
>NA|NA|TRBJ2-3|TRBV12-1
CASSSPASTDTQYF
TGTGCCAGCAGCTCCCCCGCTAGCACAGATACGCAGTATTTT
>NA|TRBD1|TRBJ2-5|TRBV9
CASSATGVRQYF
TGTGCCAGCAGCGCGACAGGGGTGCGCCAGTACTTC
>NA|TRBD1|TRBJ1-2|TRBV18
CASSLRTGMSYGYTF
TGTGCCAGCTCACTACGGACAGGGATGAGCTATGGCTACACCTTC
>NA|NA|TRBJ2-7|TRBV5-1
CASREDPTDEQYF
TGCGCCAGCCGAGAAGATCCGACGGACGAGCAGTACTTC
>NA|NA|TRBJ2-4|TRBV5-1
CASRERPLAKNIQYF
TGCGCCAGCAGGGAGCGGCCGCTAGCCAAAAACATTCAGTACTTC
>NA|NA|TRBJ1-3|TRBV5-1
CASSLGVSGNTIYF
TGCGCCAGCAGCTTAGGGGTCTCTGGAAACACCATATATTTT
>once|TRBD1|TRBJ2-1|TRBV14
CASSLRTGGSNEQFF
TGTGCCAGCAGCCTGAGGACAGGGGGTTCTAATGAGCAGTTCTTC
>NA|NA|TRBJ2-2|TRBV28
CASSLGSVEVTGELFF
TGTGCCAGCAGTTTGGGGTCAGTCGAGGTCACCGGGGAGCTGTTTTTT
>NA|NA|TRBJ1-1|TRBV5-1
CASSPGWARGSTEAFF
TGCGCCAGCAGCCCGGGATGGGCCCGAGGGTCCACTGAAGCTTTCTTT
>NA|TRBD1|TRBJ2-7|TRBV7-2
CASSFGQGDYEQYF
TGTGCCAGCAGCTTCGGACAGGGGGACTACGAGCAGTACTTC
>once|NA|TRBJ2-7|TRBV29-1
CSVSTSTGIYEQYF
TGCAGCGTTTCGACCTCAACAGGGATCTACGAGCAGTACTTC
>NA|NA|TRBJ2-1|TRBV7-9
CASSLDGSLYNEQFF
TGTGCCAGCAGCTTAGATGGGAGTTTGTACAATGAGCAGTTCTTC
>NA|NA|TRBJ2-7|TRBV29-1
CSVVSRSNYEQYF
TGCAGCGTTGTGTCCAGGTCGAACTACGAGCAGTACTTC
>NA|TRBD2|TRBJ2-1|TRBV14
CASSQDLNRGMTSGSYNEQFF
TGTGCCAGCAGCCAAGATTTAAACAGGGGGATGACTAGCGGGAGCTACAATGAGCAGTTCTTC
>NA|NA|TRBJ1-3|TRBV5-1
CASSLSSGNTIYF
TGCGCCAGCAGCTTAAGCTCTGGAAACACCATATATTTT
>NA|NA|TRBJ1-5|TRBV4-2
CASSQDLPWGNPQHF
TGTGCCAGCAGCCAAGATCTACCATGGGGGAATCCCCAGCATTTT
>NA|NA|TRBJ2-7|TRBV11-3
CASSLPRSSYEQYF
TGTGCCAGCAGCTTACCCCGCAGCTCCTACGAGCAGTACTTC
>NA|NA|TRBJ2-7|TRBV6-1
CASRRRTDSYEQYF
TGTGCCAGCAGGAGGAGGACCGACTCCTACGAGCAGTACTTC
>NA|NA|TRBJ1-5|TRBV10-3
CAISERGNSNQPQHF
TGTGCCATCAGTGAGAGAGGTAATAGCAATCAGCCCCAGCATTTT
>NA|NA|TRBJ2-1|TRBV30
CAWHKYSSYNEQFF
TGTGCCTGGCATAAGTATAGCTCCTACAATGAGCAGTTCTTC
>NA|TRBD1|TRBJ2-1|TRBV5-1
CASSFDKGQGPSGGPGNEQFF
TGCGCCAGCAGCTTTGATAAAGGACAGGGGCCCAGCGGAGGGCCAGGCAATGAGCAGTTCTTC
>NA|NA|TRBJ2-7|TRBV11-2
CASSWTTWYEQYF
TGTGCCAGCAGCTGGACAACGTGGTACGAGCAGTACTTC
>NA|TRBD2|TRBJ2-7|TRBV29-1
CSVGGVAGAYEQYF
TGCAGCGTTGGGGGCGTAGCGGGGGCCTACGAGCAGTACTTC
>NA|NA|TRBJ1-4|TRBV15
CATSRASGQNEKLFF
TGTGCCACCAGCAGAGCCTCAGGACAGAATGAAAAACTGTTTTTT
>NA|NA|TRBJ2-3|TRBV25-1
CASRRRDGSTDTQYF
TGTGCCAGCAGGCGCCGGGACGGAAGCACAGATACGCAGTATTTT
>once|NA|TRBJ2-2|TRBV18
CASSTETDRNTGELFF
TGTGCCAGCTCTACGGAAACAGACAGAAACACCGGGGAGCTGTTTTTT
>NA|TRBD1|TRBJ1-2|TRBV28
CASSPSSTGVYGYTF
TGTGCCAGCAGTCCCTCTAGCACAGGGGTCTATGGCTACACCTTC
>NA|TRBD2|TRBJ2-7|TRBV11-2
CASSRRVAGVGYEQYF
TGTGCCAGCAGTCGTCGGGTAGCGGGAGTCGGGTACGAGCAGTACTTC
>NA|NA|TRBJ2-7|TRBV7-3
CASSSRVLGEQYF
TGTGCCAGCAGCTCACGGGTCCTAGGGGAGCAGTACTTC
>NA|TRBD1|TRBJ2-7|TRBV18
CASSTGTGGYEQYF
TGTGCCAGCTCAACCGGGACAGGGGGATACGAGCAGTACTTC
>NA|NA|TRBJ1-4|TRBV7-6
CASSLRQGGVEKLFF
TGTGCCAGCAGCTTAAGGCAGGGAGGGGTTGAAAAACTGTTTTTT
>NA|NA|TRBJ2-5|TRBV19
CASKPWAGRGEETQYF
TGTGCCAGTAAGCCCTGGGCAGGCCGAGGGGAAGAGACCCAGTACTTC
>NA|NA|TRBJ2-5|TRBV11-2
CASSLGGWETQYF
TGTGCCAGCAGCTTAGGAGGGTGGGAGACCCAGTACTTC
>NA|NA|TRBJ1-4|TRBV18
CASSPTNEKLFF
TGTGCCAGCTCACCAACTAATGAAAAACTGTTTTTT
>NA|NA|TRBJ2-1|TRBV5-8
CASSPGLHVSNEQFF
TGTGCCAGCAGCCCGGGACTCCACGTCTCCAATGAGCAGTTCTTC
>NA|TRBD1|TRBJ1-4|TRBV2
CASSGGQGASEKLFF
TGTGCCAGCAGTGGGGGACAGGGGGCAAGTGAAAAACTGTTTTTT
>NA|NA|TRBJ2-1|TRBV6-1
CASSALAATISYNEQFF
TGTGCCAGCAGTGCGTTAGCGGCGACGATCTCCTACAATGAGCAGTTCTTC
>once|TRBD2|TRBJ2-1|TRBV19
CASSFRTSGRNNEQFF
TGTGCCAGTAGTTTCCGAACTAGCGGGAGGAACAATGAGCAGTTCTTC
>NA|NA|TRBJ2-1|TRBV7-9
CATARSNEQFF
TGTGCCACCGCGCGGTCCAATGAGCAGTTCTTC
>NA|NA|TRBJ1-1|TRBV7-9
CASSFLSNTEAFF
TGTGCCAGCAGCTTTCTCTCGAACACTGAAGCTTTCTTT
>NA|TRBD2|TRBJ2-3|TRBV5-1
CASSLIAGATDTQYF
TGCGCCAGCAGCTTAATAGCGGGTGCCACAGATACGCAGTATTTT
>once|NA|TRBJ2-7|TRBV10-3
CAIAAGGGYEQYF
TGTGCCATCGCGGCGGGTGGGGGCTACGAGCAGTACTTC
>NA|NA|TRBJ1-1|TRBV7-3
CASWGALASEAFF
TGTGCCAGCTGGGGTGCATTGGCGTCTGAAGCTTTCTTT
>NA|TRBD1|TRBJ1-2|TRBV9
CASSVVTGEGYTF
TGTGCCAGCAGCGTAGTGACAGGGGAGGGCTACACCTTC
>NA|TRBD2|TRBJ2-7|TRBV7-2
CASSPRSGRGVYEQYF
TGTGCCAGCAGCCCCCGGAGCGGGAGGGGAGTCTACGAGCAGTACTTC
>NA|TRBD1|TRBJ1-4|TRBV6-5
CASRAGQAEKLFF
TGTGCCAGCAGGGCCGGACAGGCTGAAAAACTGTTTTTT